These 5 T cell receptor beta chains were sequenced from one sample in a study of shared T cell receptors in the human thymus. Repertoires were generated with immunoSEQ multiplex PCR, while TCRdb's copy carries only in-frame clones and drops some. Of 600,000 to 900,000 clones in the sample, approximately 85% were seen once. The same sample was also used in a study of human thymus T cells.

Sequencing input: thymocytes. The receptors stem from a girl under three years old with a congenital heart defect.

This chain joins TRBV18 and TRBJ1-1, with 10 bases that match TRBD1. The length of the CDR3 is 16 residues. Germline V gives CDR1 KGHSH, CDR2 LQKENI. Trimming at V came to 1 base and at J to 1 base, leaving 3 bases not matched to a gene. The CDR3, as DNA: TGTGCCAGCTCACCACTGACAGGGGGCGAGAACACTGAAGCTTTCTTT. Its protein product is CASSPLTGGENTEAFF.

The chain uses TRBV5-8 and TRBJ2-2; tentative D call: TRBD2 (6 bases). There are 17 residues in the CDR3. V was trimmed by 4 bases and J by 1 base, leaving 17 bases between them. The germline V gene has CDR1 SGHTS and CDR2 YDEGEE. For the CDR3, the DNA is TGTGCCAGCAGCCCCCGGAGGGTGGGCGGGAACACCGGGGAGCTGTTTTTT. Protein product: CASSPRRVGGNTGELFF.

This CDR3 reads CASSLGLAGGPNIQYF. CDR3 in DNA: TGCGCCAGCAGCTTGGGACTAGCGGGGGGGCCAAACATTCAGTACTTC. The V gene is TRBV5-1, the J gene TRBJ2-4, with 14 bases that match TRBD2. The CDR3 loop spans 16 amino acids. In germline, CDR1 is SGHRS, CDR2 YFSETQ. V was clipped by 0 bases and J by 6 bases; unmatched bases: 2.

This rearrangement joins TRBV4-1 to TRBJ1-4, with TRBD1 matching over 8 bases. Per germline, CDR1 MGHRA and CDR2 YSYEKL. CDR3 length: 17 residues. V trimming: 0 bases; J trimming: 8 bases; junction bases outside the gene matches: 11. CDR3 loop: CASSQDWCRGRDEKLFF. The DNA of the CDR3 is TGCGCCAGCAGCCAAGATTGGTGCAGGGGGCGGGACGAAAAACTGTTTTTT.

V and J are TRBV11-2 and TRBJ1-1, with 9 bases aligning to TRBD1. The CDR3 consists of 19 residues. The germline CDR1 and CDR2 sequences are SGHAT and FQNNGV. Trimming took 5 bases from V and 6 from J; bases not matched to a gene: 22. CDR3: CASSPPGGWKGTGIPEAFF. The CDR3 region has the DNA TGTGCCAGCAGCCCTCCCGGGGGTTGGAAGGGGACAGGGATCCCTGAAGCTTTCTTT.